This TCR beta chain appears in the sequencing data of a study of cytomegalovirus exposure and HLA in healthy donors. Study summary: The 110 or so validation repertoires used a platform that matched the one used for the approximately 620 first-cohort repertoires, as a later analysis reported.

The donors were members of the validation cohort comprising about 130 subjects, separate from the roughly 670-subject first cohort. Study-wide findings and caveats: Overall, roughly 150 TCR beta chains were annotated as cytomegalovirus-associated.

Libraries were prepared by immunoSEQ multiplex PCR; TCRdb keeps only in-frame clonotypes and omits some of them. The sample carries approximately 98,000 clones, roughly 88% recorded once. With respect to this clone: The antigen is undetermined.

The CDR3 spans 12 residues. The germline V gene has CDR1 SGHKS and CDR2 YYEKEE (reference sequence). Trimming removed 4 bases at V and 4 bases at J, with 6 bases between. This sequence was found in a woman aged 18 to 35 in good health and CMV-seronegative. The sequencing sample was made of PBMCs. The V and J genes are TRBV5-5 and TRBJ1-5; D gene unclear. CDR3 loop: CASSLLNQPQHF. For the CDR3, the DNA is TGTGCCAGCAGCCTGCTAAATCAGCCCCAGCATTTT.